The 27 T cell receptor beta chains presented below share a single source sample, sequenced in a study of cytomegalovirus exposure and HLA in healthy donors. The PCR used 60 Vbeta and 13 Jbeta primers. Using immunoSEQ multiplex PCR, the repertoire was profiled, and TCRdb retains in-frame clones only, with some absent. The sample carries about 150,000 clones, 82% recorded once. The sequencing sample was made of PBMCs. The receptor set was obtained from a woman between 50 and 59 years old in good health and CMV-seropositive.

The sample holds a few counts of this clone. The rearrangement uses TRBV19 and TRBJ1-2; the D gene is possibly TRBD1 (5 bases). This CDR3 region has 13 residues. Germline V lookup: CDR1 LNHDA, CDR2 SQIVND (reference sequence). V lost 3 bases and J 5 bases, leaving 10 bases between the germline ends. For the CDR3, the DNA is TGTGCCAGTAGTATGGATAGGGGATATGGCTACACCTTC. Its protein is CASSMDRGYGYTF.

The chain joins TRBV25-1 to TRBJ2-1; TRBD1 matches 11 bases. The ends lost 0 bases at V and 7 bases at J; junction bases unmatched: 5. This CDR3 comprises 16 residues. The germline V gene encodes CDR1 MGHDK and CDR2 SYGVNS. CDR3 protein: CASSEYRGQGGNEQFF. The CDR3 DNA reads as TGTGCCAGCAGTGAATATCGGGGACAGGGGGGGAATGAGCAGTTCTTC.

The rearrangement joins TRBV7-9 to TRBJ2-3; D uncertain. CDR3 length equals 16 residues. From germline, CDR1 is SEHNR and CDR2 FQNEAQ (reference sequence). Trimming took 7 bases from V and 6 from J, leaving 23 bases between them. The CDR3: CASTHGVGSSSDTQYF. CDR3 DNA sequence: TGTGCCAGCACCCATGGCGTGGGCTCGTCGTCGGATACGCAGTATTTT.

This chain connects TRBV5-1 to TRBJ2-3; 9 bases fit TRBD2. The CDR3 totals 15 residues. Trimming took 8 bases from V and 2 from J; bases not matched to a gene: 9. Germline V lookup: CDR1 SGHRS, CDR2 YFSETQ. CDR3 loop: CASRLAGELTDTQYF. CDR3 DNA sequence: TGCGCCAGTAGATTAGCGGGGGAACTCACAGATACGCAGTATTTT.

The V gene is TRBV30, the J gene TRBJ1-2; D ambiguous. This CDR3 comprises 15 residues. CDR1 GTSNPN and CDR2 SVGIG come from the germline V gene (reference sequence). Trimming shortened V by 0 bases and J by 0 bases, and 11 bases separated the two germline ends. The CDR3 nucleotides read TGTGCCTGGAGTGTGGCGGGCCTGGCTAACTATGGCTACACCTTC. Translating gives CAWSVAGLANYGYTF.

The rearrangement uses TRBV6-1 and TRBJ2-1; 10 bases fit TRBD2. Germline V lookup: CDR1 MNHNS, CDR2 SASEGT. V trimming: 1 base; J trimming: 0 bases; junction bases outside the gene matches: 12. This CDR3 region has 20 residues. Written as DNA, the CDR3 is TGTGCCAGCAGTGAAGGGCCTAGCGGGGGACTCCAGAACTCCTACAATGAGCAGTTCTTC. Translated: CASSEGPSGGLQNSYNEQFF.

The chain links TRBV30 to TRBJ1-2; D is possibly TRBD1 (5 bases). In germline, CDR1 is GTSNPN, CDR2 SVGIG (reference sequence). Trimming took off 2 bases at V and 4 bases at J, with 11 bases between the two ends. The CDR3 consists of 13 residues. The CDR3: CAWSPRDSYGYTF. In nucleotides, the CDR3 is TGTGCCTGGAGTCCCAGGGATAGCTATGGCTACACCTTC.

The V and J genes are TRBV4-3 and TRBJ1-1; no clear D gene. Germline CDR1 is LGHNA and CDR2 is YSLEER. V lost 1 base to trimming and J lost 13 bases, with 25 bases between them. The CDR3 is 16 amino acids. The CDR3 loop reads CASSQGRSVAPARVFF. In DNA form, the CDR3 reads TGCGCCAGCAGCCAAGGTCGGTCGGTGGCACCGGCTCGGGTTTTCTTT.

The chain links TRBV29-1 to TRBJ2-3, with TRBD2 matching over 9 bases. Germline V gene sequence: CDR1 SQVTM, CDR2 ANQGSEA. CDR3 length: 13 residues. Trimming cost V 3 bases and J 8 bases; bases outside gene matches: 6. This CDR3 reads CSVEEGGGGTQYF. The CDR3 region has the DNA TGCAGCGTTGAGGAGGGCGGGGGGGGTACGCAGTATTTT.

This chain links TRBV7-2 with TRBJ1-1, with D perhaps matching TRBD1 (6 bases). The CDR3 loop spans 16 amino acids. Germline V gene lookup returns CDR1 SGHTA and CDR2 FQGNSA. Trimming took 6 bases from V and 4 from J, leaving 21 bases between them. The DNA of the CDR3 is TGTGCCAGCAGTCTCGAGGGGGTGTTGCGGAGCACTGAAGCTTTCTTT. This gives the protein CASSLEGVLRSTEAFF.

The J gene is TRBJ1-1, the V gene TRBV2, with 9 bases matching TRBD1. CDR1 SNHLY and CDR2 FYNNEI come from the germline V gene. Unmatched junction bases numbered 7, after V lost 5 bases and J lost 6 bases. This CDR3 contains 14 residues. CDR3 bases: TGTGCCAGCAGTCCCCGGGACAGGGAAGCTGAAGCTTTCTTT. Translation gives CASSPRDREAEAFF. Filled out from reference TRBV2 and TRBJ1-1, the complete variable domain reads EPEVTQTPSHQVTQMGQEVILRCVPISNHLYFYWYRQILGQKVEFLVSFYNNEISEKSEIFDDQFSVERPDGSNFTLKIRSTKLEDSAMYFCASSPRDREAEAFFGQGTRLTVV.

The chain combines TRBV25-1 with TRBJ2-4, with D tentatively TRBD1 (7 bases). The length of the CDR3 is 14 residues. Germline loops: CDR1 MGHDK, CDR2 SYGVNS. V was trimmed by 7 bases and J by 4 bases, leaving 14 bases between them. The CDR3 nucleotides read TGTGCCAGCAACGGGCGGGACAGTAAAAACATTCAGTACTTC. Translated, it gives CASNGRDSKNIQYF.

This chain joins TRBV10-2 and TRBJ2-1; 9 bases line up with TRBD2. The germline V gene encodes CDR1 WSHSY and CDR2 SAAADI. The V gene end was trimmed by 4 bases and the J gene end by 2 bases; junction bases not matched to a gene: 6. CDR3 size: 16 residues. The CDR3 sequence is CASSVGSGGPYNEQFF. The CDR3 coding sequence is TGCGCCAGCAGTGTAGGTAGCGGGGGACCCTACAATGAGCAGTTCTTC.

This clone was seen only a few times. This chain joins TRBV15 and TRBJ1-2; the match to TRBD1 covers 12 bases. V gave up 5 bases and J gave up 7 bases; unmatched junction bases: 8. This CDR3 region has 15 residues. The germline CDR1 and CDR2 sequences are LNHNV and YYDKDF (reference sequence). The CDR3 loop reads CATSGGTGGASGYTF. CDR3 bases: TGTGCCACCAGCGGGGGGACAGGGGGCGCTTCTGGCTACACCTTC.

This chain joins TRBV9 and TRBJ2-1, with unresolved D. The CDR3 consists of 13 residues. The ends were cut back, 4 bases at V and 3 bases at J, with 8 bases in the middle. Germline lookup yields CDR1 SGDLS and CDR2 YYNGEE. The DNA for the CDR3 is TGTGCCAGCAGCTACCAGGACTACAATGAGCAGTTCTTC. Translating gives CASSYQDYNEQFF.

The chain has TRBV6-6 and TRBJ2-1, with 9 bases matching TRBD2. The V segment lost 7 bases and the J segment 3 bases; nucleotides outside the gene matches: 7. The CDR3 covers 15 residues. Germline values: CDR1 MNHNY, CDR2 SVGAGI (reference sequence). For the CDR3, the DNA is TGTGCCAGCAAATTAGCGGGGGCCCTCTACAATGAGCAGTTCTTC. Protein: CASKLAGALYNEQFF.

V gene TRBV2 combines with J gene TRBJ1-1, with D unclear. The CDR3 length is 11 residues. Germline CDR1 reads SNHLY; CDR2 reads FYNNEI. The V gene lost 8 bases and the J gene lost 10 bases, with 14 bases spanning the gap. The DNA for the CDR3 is TGTGCCAGCTTGAAGGTTGAGGTAGCTTTCTTT. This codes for CASLKVEVAFF.

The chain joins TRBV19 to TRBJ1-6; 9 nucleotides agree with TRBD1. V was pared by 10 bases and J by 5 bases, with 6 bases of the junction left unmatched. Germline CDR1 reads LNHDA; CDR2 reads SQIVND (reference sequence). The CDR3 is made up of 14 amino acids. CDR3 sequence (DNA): TGTGCCACCGGGACAGGGAGTAATAATTCACCCCTCCACTTT. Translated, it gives CATGTGSNNSPLHF. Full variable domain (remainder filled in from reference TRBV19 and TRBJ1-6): DGGITQSPKYLFRKEGQNVTLSCEQNLNHDAMYWYRQDPGQGLRLIYYSQIVNDFQKGDIAEGYSVSREKKESFPLTVTSAQKNPTAFYLCATGTGSNNSPLHFGNGTRLTVT.

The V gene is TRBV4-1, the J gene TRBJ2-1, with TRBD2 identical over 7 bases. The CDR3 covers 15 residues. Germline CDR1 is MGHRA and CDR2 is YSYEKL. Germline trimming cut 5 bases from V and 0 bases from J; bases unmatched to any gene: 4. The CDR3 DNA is TGCGCCAGCAGCGTAGGGAGGGTCTCCTACAATGAGCAGTTCTTC. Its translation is CASSVGRVSYNEQFF.

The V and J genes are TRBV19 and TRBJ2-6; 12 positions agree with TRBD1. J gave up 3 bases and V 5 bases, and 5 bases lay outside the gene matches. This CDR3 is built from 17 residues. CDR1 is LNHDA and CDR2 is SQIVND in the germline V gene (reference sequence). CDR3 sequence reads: CASSSRDRGLGANVLTF. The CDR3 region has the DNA TGTGCCAGTAGTTCCCGGGACAGGGGGCTTGGGGCCAACGTCCTGACTTTC.

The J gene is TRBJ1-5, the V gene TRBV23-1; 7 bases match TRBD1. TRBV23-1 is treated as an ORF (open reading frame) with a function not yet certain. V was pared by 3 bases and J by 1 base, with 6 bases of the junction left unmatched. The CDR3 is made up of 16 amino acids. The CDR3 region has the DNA TGCGCCAGCAGTCACCCCGACAGGGAAAGCAATCAGCCCCAGCATTTT. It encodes CASSHPDRESNQPQHF.

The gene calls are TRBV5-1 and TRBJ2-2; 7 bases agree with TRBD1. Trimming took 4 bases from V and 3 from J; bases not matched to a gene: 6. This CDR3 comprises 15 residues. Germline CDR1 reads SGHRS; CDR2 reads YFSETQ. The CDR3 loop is CASSTTGFDTGELFF. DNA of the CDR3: TGCGCCAGCAGCACGACAGGGTTTGACACCGGGGAGCTGTTTTTT.

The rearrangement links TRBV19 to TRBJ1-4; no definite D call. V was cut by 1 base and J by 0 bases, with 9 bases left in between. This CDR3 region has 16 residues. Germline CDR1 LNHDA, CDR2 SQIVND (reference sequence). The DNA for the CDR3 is TGTGCCAGTAGTATAGGTCCTTCGGCAACTAATGAAAAACTGTTTTTT. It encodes CASSIGPSATNEKLFF.

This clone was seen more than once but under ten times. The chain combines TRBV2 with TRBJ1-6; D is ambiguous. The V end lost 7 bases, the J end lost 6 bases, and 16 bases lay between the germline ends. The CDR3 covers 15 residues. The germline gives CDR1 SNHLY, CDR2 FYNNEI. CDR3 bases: TGTGCCAGCACCCCCGCGGGAATGAGTAATTCACCCCTCCACTTT. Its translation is CASTPAGMSNSPLHF.

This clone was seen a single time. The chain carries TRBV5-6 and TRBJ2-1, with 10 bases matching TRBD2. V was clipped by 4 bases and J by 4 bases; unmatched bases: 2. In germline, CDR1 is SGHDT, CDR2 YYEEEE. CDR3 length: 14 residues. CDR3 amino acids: CASSRTSGYNEQFF. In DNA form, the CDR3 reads TGTGCCAGCAGCCGGACTAGCGGATACAATGAGCAGTTCTTC.

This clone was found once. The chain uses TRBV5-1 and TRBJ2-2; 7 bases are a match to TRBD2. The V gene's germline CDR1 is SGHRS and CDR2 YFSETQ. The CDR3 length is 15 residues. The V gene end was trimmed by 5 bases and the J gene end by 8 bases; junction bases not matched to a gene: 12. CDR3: CASRITGTMEGELFF. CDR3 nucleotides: TGCGCCAGCAGGATCACCGGGACTATGGAAGGGGAGCTGTTTTTT.

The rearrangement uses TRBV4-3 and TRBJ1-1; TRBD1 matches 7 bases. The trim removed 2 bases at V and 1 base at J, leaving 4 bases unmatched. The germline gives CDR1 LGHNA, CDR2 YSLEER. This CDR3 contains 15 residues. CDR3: CASSQRTGGNTEAFF. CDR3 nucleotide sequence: TGCGCCAGCAGCCAACGGACAGGTGGGAACACTGAAGCTTTCTTT.